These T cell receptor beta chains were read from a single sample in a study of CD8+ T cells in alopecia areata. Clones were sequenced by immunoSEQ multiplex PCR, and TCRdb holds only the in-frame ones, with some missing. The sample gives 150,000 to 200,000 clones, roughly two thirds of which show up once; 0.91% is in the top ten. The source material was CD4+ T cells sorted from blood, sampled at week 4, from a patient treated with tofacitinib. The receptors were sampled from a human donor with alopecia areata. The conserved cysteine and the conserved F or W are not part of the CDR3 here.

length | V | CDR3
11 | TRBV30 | AWAHKGDQPQH
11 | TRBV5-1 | ASSLDTNTEAF
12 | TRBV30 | AWSAGTGSYEQY
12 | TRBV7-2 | ASSPSQRRETQY
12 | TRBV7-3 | ASSPGPSNYGYT
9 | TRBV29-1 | SGQGGETQY
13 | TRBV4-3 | ASSQGRQNQETQY
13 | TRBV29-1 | SVAGDLSSSYEQY
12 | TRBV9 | ASSAGAFEEKLF
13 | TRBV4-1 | ASSRDSSGANVLT
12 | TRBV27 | ASSFSRQGMALH
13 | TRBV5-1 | ASSFHSSGANVLT
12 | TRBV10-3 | AISESPGEETQY
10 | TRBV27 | ASSFLGSPLH
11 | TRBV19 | ASTQGGNYGYT
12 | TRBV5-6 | ASSSRPMVVVQY
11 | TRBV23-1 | ASPLGTGNEQF
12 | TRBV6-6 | ASGSRTGLGEQY
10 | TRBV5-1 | ASSLDRDEQY
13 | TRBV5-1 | ASSLEGIPDNEQF
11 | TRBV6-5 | ASYRAPNYGYT
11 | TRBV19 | ASSMLQYYGYT
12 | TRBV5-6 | ASSVYGVSYEQY
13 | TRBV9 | ASSVAVGRYNEQF
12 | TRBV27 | ASSSQTGGDTQY
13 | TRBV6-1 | ASTQQLLAKNIQY
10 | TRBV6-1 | SKRGSTDTQY
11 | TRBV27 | ASSFRGPYGYT
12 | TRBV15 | ATSRGRNQETQY
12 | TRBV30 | AWSINGRADGYT
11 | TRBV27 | ASSLRGLDTQY
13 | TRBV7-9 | ASSRGTANTGELF
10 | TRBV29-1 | SVELAKNIQY
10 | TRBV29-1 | SVLQGAETQY
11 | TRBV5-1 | ASSTTVQETQY
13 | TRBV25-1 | ASSEWGGGAHEQY
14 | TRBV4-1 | ASSQGTGLSTDTQY
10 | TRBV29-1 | SVGYSNYGYT
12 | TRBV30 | AWSSGQINQPQH
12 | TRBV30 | AWSEGSGNQPQH
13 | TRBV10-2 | ASSFGGAGAGELF
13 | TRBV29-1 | SVQSGGASYNEQF
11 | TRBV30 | AWSAPGDYGYT